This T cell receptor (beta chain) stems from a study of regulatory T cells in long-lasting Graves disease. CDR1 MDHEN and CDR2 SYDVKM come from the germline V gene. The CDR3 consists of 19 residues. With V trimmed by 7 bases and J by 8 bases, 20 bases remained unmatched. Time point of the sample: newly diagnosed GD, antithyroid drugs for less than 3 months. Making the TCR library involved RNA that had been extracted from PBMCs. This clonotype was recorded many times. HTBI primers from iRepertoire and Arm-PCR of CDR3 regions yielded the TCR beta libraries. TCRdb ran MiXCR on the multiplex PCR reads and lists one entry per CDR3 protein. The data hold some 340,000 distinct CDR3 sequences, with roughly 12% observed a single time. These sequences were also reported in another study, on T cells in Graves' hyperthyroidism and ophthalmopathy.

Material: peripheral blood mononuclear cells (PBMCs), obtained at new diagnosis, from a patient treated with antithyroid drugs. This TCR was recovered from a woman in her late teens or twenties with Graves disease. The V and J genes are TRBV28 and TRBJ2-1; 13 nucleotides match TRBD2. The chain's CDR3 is CASTLPLGTSGIISHEQFF. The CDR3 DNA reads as TGTGCCAGCACCCTACCCTTAGGGACTAGCGGGATAATTTCGCATGAGCAGTTCTTC. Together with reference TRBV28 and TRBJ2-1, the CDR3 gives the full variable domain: DVKVTQSSRYLVKRTGEKVFLECVQDMDHENMFWYRQDPGLGLRLIYFSYDVKMKEKGDIPEGYSVSREKKERFSLILESASTNQTSMYLCASTLPLGTSGIISHEQFFGPGTRLTVL.